This T cell receptor beta chain was recovered during a study of OX40 agonist ivuxolimab in advanced cancers. CDR1 MDHEN and CDR2 SYDVKM come from the germline V gene. J was trimmed by 6 bases and V by 6 bases; bases with no gene match: 3. The CDR3 is made up of 13 amino acids. TCRdb's table, derived via immunoSEQ multiplex PCR, lists solely in-frame clones and lacks some. The sample lists about 84,000 clones; approximately 80% were seen once. There are a few counts of this clone. Material: CD4+ or CD8+ T cells sorted from blood, obtained in a trial of the OX40 agonist ivuxolimab. The chain links TRBV28 to TRBJ2-2; 8 bases match TRBD2. This TCR was recovered from an adult with an advanced solid tumor such as melanoma, head and neck, liver or kidney cancer. The CDR3 nucleotides read TGTGCCAGCAGCTGGCGGGGGGCCGGGGAGCTGTTTTTT. This encodes CASSWRGAGELFF.